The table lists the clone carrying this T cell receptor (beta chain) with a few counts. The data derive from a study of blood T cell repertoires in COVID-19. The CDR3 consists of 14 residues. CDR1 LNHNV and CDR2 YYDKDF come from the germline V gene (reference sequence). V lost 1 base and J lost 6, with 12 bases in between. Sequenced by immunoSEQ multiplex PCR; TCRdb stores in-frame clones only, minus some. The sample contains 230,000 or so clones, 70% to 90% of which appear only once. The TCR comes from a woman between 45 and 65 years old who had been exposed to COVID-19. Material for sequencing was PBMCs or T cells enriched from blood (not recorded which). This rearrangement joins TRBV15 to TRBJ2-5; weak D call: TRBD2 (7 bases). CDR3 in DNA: TGTGCCACCAGCAGAGGGGGGGGCGGGAAGACCCAGTACTTC. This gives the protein CATSRGGGGKTQYF.